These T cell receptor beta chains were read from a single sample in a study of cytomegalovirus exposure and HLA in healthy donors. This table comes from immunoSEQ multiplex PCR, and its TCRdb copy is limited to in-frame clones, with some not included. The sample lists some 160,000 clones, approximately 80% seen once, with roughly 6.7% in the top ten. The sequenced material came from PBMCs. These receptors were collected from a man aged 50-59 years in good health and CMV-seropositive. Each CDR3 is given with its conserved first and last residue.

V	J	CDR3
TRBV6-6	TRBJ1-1	CASSQRSYTEAFF
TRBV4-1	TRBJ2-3	CASSQDPGLANTDTQYF
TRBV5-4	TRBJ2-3	CASTPGLGVDTQYF
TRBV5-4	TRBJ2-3	CASGGGQAGLSTDTQYF
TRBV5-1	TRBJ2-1	CASSLTGLASWGEQFF
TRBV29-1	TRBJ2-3	CSVVKGTDTQYF
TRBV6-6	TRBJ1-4	CASSYRRKDVEKLFF
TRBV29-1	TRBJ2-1	CSVRGLAVNEQFF
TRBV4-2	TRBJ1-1	CASSLSAGEAFF
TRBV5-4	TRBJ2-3	CASSFLAGATDTQYF
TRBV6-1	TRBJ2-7	CASRDRGTYEQYF
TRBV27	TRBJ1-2	CAAGVPGVYGYTF
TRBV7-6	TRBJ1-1	CASSLAGANTEAFF
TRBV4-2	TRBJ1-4	CASGRGRVDEKLFF
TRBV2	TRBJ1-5	CASSGQSNQPQHF
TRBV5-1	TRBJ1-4	CASSLVLMGQGGKLFF
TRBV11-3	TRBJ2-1	CASSYLAGAYNEQFF
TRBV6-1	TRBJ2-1	CASSWPSGSVDEQFF
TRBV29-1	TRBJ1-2	CSVDGGGRYGYTF
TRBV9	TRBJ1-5	CASSPSGRSDQPQHF
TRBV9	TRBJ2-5	CASSGTGQETQYF
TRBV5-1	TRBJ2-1	CASSFRPAGGADEQFF
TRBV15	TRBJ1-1	CATSRVGGRGGTEAFF
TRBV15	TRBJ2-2	CATADAGGDTGELFF
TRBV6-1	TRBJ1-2	CASSAQDRGVYGYTF
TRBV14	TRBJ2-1	CASSHPRGLATDTVSYNEQFF
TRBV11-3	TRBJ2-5	CASRRGNQETQYF